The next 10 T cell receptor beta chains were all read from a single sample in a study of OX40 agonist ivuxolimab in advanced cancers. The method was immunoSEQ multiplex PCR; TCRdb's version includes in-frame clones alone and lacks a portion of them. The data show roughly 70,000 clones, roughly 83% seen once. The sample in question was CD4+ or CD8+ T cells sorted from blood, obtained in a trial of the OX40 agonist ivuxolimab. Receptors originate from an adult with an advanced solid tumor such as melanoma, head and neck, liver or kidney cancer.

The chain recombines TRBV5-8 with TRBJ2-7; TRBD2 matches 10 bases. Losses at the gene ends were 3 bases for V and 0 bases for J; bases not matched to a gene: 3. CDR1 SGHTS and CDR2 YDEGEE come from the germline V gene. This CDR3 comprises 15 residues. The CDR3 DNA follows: TGTGCCAGCAGCTCTGGACTAGCGGACTCCTACGAGCAGTACTTC. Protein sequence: CASSSGLADSYEQYF.

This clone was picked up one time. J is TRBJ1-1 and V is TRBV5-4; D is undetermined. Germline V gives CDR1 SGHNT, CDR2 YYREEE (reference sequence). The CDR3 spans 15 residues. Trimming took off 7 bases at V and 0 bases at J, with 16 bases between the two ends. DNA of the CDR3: TGTGCCAGCGGAAAAAACGGGCCTTTGAACACTGAAGCTTTCTTT. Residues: CASGKNGPLNTEAFF.

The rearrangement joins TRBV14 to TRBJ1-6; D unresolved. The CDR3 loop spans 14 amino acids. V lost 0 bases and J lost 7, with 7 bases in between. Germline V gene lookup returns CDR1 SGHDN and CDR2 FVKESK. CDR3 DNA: TGTGCCAGCAGCCAAGAAGTCAGAAATTCACCCCTCCACTTT. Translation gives CASSQEVRNSPLHF. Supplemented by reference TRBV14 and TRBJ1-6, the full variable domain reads EAGVTQFPSHSVIEKGQTVTLRCDPISGHDNLYWYRRVMGKEIKFLLHFVKESKQDESGMPNNRFLAERTGGTYSTLKVQPAELEDSGVYFCASSQEVRNSPLHFGNGTRLTVT.

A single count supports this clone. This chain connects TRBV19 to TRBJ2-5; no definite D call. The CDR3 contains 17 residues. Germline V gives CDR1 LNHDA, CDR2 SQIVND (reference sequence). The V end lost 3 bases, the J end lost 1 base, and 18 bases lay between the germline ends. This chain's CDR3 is CASSITATSTPQETQYF. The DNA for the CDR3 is TGTGCCAGTAGTATTACCGCGACCTCGACTCCCCAAGAGACCCAGTACTTC.

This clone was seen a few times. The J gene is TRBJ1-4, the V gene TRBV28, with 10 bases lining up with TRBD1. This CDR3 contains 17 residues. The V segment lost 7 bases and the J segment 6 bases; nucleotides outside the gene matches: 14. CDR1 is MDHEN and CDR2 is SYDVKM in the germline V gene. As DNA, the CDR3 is TGTGCCAGCAATCTAAAGTTCCGGACAGGGGGGGATGAAAAACTGTTTTTT. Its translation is CASNLKFRTGGDEKLFF.

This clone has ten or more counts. The DNA of the CDR3 is TGTGCCAGCAGTGAAGTAGAAAAACTGTTTTTT. Translating gives CASSEVEKLFF. The chain links TRBV2 to TRBJ1-4, with no clear D. The CDR3 totals 11 residues. Per germline, CDR1 SNHLY and CDR2 FYNNEI. The germline V and J ends were trimmed by 1 base and 8 bases, with 2 bases remaining between them.

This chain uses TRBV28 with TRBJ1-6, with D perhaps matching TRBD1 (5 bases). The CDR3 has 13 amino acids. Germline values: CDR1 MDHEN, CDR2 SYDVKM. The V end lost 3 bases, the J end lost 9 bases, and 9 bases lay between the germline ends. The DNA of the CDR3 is TGTGCCAGCAGTTTCCAGGGCGGTTCACCCCTCCACTTT. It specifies CASSFQGGSPLHF.

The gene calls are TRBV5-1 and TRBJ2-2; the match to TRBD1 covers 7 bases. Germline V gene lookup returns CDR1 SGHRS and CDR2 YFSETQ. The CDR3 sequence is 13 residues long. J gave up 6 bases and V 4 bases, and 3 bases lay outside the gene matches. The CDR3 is CASSTGQAGELFF. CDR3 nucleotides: TGCGCCAGCAGCACTGGACAGGCCGGGGAGCTGTTTTTT.

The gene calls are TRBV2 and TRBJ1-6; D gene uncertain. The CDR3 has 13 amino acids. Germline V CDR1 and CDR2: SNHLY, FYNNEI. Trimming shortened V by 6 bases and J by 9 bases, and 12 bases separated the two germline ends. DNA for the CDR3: TGTGCCAGCAGCGGAACGGGGAGTTCACCCCTCCACTTT. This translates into CASSGTGSSPLHF.

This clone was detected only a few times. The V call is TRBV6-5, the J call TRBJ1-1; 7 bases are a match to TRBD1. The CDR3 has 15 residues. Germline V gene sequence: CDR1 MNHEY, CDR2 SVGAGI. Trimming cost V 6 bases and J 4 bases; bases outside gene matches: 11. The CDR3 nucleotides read TGTGCCAGCAGCCTCTCGGGACAGTCACGCACTGAAGCTTTCTTT. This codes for CASSLSGQSRTEAFF.